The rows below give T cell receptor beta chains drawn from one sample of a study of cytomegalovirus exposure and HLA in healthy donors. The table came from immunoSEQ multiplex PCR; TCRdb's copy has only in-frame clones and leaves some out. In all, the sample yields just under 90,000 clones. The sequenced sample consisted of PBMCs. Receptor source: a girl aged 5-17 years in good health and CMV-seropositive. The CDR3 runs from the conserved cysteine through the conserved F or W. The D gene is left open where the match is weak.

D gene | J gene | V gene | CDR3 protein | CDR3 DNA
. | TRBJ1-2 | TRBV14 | CASSHQGHVYGYTF | TGTGCCAGCAGCCACCAGGGACATGTCTATGGCTACACCTTC
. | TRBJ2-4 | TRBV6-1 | CASSEQGGAKNIQYF | TGTGCCAGCAGTGAGCAGGGTGGAGCCAAAAACATTCAGTACTTC
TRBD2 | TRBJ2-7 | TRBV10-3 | CAISDSGGSSYEQYF | TGTGCCATCAGTGACAGCGGGGGGAGCTCCTACGAGCAGTACTTC
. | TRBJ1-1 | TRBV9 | CASSVDSVNTEAFF | TGTGCCAGCAGCGTTGACAGTGTGAACACTGAAGCTTTCTTT
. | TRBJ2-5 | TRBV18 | CASSPAEVRETQYF | TGTGCCAGCTCACCGGCTGAGGTGAGAGAGACCCAGTACTTC
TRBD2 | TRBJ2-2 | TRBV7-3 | CASSPLAGGPGELFF | TGTGCCAGCAGCCCGCTAGCGGGGGGGCCCGGGGAGCTGTTTTTT
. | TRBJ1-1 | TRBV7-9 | CASSPGGPNTEAFF | TGTGCCAGCAGCCCCGGGGGACCGAACACTGAAGCTTTCTTT
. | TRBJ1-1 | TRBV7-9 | CASSPVREDTEAFF | TGTGCCAGCAGCCCCGTCAGGGAAGACACTGAAGCTTTCTTT
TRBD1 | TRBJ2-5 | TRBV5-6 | CASTAQTGGRGETQYF | TGTGCCAGCACCGCCCAGACAGGGGGCAGAGGAGAGACCCAGTACTTC
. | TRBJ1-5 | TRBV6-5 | CASSYSRQLNQPQHF | TGTGCCAGCAGTTACTCTAGACAACTCAATCAGCCCCAGCATTTT
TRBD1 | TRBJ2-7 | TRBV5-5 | CASSLGAGGYEQYF | TGTGCCAGCAGCTTGGGGGCAGGGGGCTACGAGCAGTACTTC
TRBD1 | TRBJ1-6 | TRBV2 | CASSEGDRGYGSPLHF | TGTGCCAGCAGTGAGGGGGACAGAGGGTATGGTTCACCCCTCCACTTT
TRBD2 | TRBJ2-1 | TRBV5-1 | CASGTSANVYNEQFF | TGCGCCAGCGGGACTAGCGCAAATGTTTACAATGAGCAGTTCTTC
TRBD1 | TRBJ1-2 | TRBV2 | CASELDRANYGYTF | TGTGCCAGCGAGCTGGACAGGGCGAACTATGGCTACACCTTC
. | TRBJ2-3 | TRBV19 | CASSVGLTRDTQYF | TGTGCCAGTAGTGTAGGACTAACCCGAGATACGCAGTATTTT
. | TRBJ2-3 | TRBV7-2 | CASSHLQGPTYF | TGTGCCAGCAGCCATTTGCAGGGGCCAACGTATTTT
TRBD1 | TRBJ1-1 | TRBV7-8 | CASSPRTGTGGTEAFF | TGTGCCAGCAGCCCTCGGACAGGGACCGGAGGCACTGAAGCTTTCTTT
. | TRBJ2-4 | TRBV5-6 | CASSLTESLAKNIQYF | TGTGCCAGCAGCTTGACAGAGTCCCTAGCCAAAAACATTCAGTACTTC
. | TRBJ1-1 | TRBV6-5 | CASSYYGTWGAEAFF | TGTGCCAGCAGTTACTACGGGACGTGGGGGGCTGAAGCTTTCTTT
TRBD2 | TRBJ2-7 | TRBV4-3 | CASSQNLISGGAYEQYF | TGCGCCAGCAGCCAGAACCTTATTAGCGGGGGGGCGTACGAGCAGTACTTC